This TCR beta chain emerged from a study of T cells in tuberculosis. Adolescents were screened for latent TB by skin test and IGRA. Germline V gene data show CDR1 as LNHDA and CDR2 as SQIVND (reference sequence). The V segment lost 9 bases and the J segment 4 bases; nucleotides outside the gene matches: 5. CDR3 length equals 13 residues. Measured with immunoSEQ multiplex PCR; TCRdb has only the in-frame clones, and not every one. The sample lists 35,000 to 40,000 clones; approximately 94% were seen once. Material: PBMCs. The receptor comes from a donor between 5 and 29 years old with latent tuberculosis or without tuberculosis infection. Some clones in this sample may be carry-over from other donors' samples. This chain joins TRBV19 and TRBJ1-3; the match to TRBD1 covers 8 bases. The CDR3 reads CASSRGPGNTIYF. Here the CDR3 DNA reads TGTGCCAGCTCCAGGGGGCCCGGAAACACCATATATTTT.